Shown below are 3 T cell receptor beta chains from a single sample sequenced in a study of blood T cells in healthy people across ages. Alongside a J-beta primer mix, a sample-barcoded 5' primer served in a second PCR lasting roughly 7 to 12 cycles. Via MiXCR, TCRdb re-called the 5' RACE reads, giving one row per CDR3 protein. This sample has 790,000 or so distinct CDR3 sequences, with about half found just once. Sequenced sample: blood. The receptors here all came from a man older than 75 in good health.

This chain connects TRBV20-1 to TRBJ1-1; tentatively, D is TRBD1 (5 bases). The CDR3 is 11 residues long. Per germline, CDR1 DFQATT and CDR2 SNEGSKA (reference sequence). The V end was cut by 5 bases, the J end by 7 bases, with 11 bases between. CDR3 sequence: CSAGGGVEAFF. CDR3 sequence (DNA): TGCAGTGCTGGGGGGGGAGTTGAAGCTTTCTTT.

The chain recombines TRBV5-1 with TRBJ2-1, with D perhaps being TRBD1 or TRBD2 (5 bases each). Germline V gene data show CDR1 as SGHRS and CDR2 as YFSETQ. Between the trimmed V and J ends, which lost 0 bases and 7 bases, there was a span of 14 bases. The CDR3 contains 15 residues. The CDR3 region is CASSLAARGVNEQFF. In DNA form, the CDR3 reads TGCGCCAGCAGCTTGGCAGCGAGAGGGGTTAATGAGCAGTTCTTC.

The CDR3 DNA reads TGTGCCAGCAGCTTCAATAGCGGGAGCACAGATACGCAGTATTTT. Amino acids: CASSFNSGSTDTQYF. The chain is built from TRBV11-2 and TRBJ2-3, with 7 bases identical to TRBD2. There are 15 residues in the CDR3. Germline trimming cut 3 bases from V and 0 bases from J; bases unmatched to any gene: 3. Germline V gene sequence: CDR1 SGHAT, CDR2 FQNNGV.